These 3 T cell receptor beta chains originate from one sample sequenced in a study of cytomegalovirus exposure and HLA in healthy donors. The PCR employed 60 Vbeta primers together with 13 Jbeta primers. Profiling relied on immunoSEQ multiplex PCR, and the TCRdb table lists in-frame clones only, not all of them. The data show about 160,000 clones, with around 80% seen just once and about 6.3% held by the top ten. The sequenced sample was PBMCs. Every receptor here comes from a male donor in good health and CMV-seropositive.

This chain uses TRBV28 with TRBJ1-2, with 7 bases aligning to TRBD1. The CDR3 runs 15 residues. J gave up 4 bases and V 5 bases, and 10 bases lay outside the gene matches. The germline V gene encodes CDR1 MDHEN and CDR2 SYDVKM. The CDR3, as DNA: TGTGCCAGCAGTCGGGACAGCGCTAATCGCTATGGCTACACCTTC. Its translation: CASSRDSANRYGYTF.

To note about this clone: Sequence at one end of the junction differs from germline and may be a read error. Other DNA sequences in the same sample also yield this CDR3. J is TRBJ1-1 and V is TRBV27; TRBD1 matches at 9 bases. CDR1 MNHEY and CDR2 SMNVEV come from the germline V gene (reference sequence). CDR3 length equals 14 residues. The chain's CDR3 is CASEAGTGSTEAFF. The CDR3, as DNA: TGCGCCAGCGAGGCCGGGACAGGGAGTACTGAAGCTTTCTTT.

The chain carries TRBV25-1 and TRBJ1-2; the D is unclear. Trimming pared 8 bases from V and 3 bases from J, leaving 13 bases between. CDR3 length: 13 amino acids. The germline CDR1 and CDR2 sequences are MGHDK and SYGVNS. The DNA of the CDR3 is TGTGCCAGCTCTTGGTCGGGAGACTATGGCTACACCTTC. This sequence encodes CASSWSGDYGYTF.